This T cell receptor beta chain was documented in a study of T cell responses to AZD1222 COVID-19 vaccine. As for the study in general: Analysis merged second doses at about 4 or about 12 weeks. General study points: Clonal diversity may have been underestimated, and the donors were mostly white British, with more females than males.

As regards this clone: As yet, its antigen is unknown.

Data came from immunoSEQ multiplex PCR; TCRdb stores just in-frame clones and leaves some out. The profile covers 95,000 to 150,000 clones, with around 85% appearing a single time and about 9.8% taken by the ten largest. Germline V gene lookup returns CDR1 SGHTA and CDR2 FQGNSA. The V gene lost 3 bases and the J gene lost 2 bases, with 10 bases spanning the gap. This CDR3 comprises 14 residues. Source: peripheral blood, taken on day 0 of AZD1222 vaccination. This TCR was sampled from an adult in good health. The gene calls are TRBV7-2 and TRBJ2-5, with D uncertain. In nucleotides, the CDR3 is TGTGCCAGCAGCTTTTCGGCAGGACAAGAGACCCAGTACTTC. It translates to CASSFSAGQETQYF.